The clone carrying this T cell receptor beta chain was observed many times. Its antigen is unknown. The data derive from a study of breast tumors, draining lymph nodes, adjacent tissues. Via MiXCR, TCRdb re-called the multiplex PCR reads, giving one row per CDR3 protein. The sample records 150,000 to 200,000 distinct CDR3 sequences, 30% to 35% being singletons. V lost 0 bases and J 8 bases, leaving 13 bases between the germline ends. The germline CDR1 and CDR2 sequences are SGHVS and FQNEAQ. The CDR3 length is 14 residues. Samples came from axillary lymph nodes draining the breast cancer. Broader study findings: That most tumor T cells come from lymph nodes remained unproven. Tumor TCR diversity was below lymph nodes but above nontumor tissue. Luminal-like breast cancer showed significantly higher tumor–nontumor repertoire similarity than basal-like.

This rearrangement joins TRBV7-8 to TRBJ1-2; D uncertain. The TCR originated in a female donor with breast cancer. Some clones in this sample may be carry-over from other donors' samples. The specimen sequenced was axillary lymph node tissue. The CDR3 DNA reads as TGTGCCAGCAGCTTAGCAGGGCCGGGCGTCGGCTACACCTTC. Protein product: CASSLAGPGVGYTF.